The clone carrying this T cell receptor (beta chain) was counted only a few times. The CDR3 is 15 residues long. With 0 bases removed from V and 4 bases from J, the gap between germline ends came to 12 bases. In germline, CDR1 is MNHEY, CDR2 SVGAGI. The data are from a study of T-cell reconstitution after alpha-beta-depleted transplantation in children. Molecular barcoding with unique molecular identifiers was used for the TCRbeta library. TCRdb re-called the PCR reads with MiXCR, one entry per CDR3 protein. The data show about 27,000 distinct CDR3 sequences, with over 15% seen just once and approximately 40% held by the top ten.

The source is a male patient under 10 years old who had a stem cell transplant for acute lymphoblastic leukemia, so the T cells may come from the graft donor. Sequencing used PBMCs, mostly from graft donor cells, obtained 60 days after TCRalphabeta/CD19-depleted stem cell transplant. This chain joins TRBV6-5 and TRBJ1-1; TRBD1 is a possible D gene (5 bases). CDR3 sequence: CASSYSARVSTEAFF. In nucleotides, the CDR3 is TGTGCCAGCAGTTACTCAGCCAGGGTGAGCACTGAAGCTTTCTTT.